The table lists the clone carrying this T cell receptor beta chain with many counts. Its antigen is as yet unknown. This sample was included in a study of spatial heterogeneity in lung cancer. CDR3 length: 18 amino acids. V was trimmed by 3 bases and J by 1 base, leaving 19 bases between them. Germline V gives CDR1 DFQATT, CDR2 SNEGSKA (reference sequence). General study findings and limits: Sequencing reached an estimated coverage of tumor T cells that was only roughly 7% for alpha chains and around 13% for beta chains. Expanded alpha and beta TCR counts within tumors tracked tumor mutation counts.

A distinct unique molecular identifier was carried by each TCR cDNA molecule. One entry per CDR3 protein results from TCRdb running MiXCR on the 5' RACE reads. The sample records 25,000 to 30,000 distinct CDR3 sequences, just over 7% being singletons. Time point of the sample: sample taken at primary tumor resection. Samples were obtained from approximately 76 donors, all untreated early-stage non-small cell lung cancer patients. Unsorted tumor, nontumor lung tissue or cryopreserved PBMC supplied the whole RNA. The sample here was lung tumor tissue, taken at surgery. The receptor's source is a male donor with early-stage non-small cell lung cancer. The chain couples TRBV20-1 to TRBJ1-6, with a possible D match to TRBD1 (6 bases). The CDR3 nucleotides read TGCAGTGCTAGGGGACCAGGGGAGGGTCGGTCCTATAATTCACCCCTCCACTTT. Its translation: CSARGPGEGRSYNSPLHF.